This TCR beta chain was sequenced in a study of blood T cell repertoires in COVID-19. As for the study in general: PBMCs, B-cell-depleted T cells, or T cells provided the cDNA or gDNA that made up the material.

Original processing methods: How many nucleated cells were present was estimated from reference gene primer amplification. The repertoire was sequenced with immunoSEQ multiplex PCR; TCRdb's copy has only in-frame clones and lacks some. The DNA was the basis for D and trimming; V, J and clone size are from that table. The sample lists approximately 230,000 clones; just over 85% were seen once. Losses at the gene ends were 10 bases for V and 6 bases for J; bases not matched to a gene: 15. This CDR3 is 14 amino acids long. Looked up from germline, CDR1 is ENHRY and CDR2 is SYGVKD. The rearrangement joins TRBV10-3 to TRBJ2-7; TRBD2 matches at 7 bases. The sequence came from a man aged 25 to 40 who had recovered from COVID-19. The sequencing sample was made of peripheral blood. Here the CDR3 DNA reads TGTGCCACCGGATTGGGGGGGAACCCTATCGAGCAGTACTTC. Its translation is CATGLGGNPIEQYF.